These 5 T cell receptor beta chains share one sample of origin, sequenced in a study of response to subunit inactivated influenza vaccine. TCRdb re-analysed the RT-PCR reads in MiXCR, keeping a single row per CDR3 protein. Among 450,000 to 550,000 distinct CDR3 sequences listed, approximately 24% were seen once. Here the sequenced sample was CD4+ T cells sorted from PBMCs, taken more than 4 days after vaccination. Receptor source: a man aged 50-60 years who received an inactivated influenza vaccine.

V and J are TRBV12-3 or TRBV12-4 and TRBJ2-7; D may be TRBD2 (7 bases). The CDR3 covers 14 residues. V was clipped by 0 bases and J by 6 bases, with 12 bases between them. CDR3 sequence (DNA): TGTGCCAGCAGTTTAGCGGGGGGGCCGGCCGAGCAGTACTTC. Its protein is CASSLAGGPAEQYF.

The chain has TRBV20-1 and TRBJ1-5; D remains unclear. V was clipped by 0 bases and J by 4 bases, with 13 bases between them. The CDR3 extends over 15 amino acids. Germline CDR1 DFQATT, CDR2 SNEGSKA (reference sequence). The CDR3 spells CSARDSSWGNQPQHF. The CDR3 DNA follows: TGCAGTGCTAGAGACAGTTCCTGGGGAAATCAGCCCCAGCATTTT.

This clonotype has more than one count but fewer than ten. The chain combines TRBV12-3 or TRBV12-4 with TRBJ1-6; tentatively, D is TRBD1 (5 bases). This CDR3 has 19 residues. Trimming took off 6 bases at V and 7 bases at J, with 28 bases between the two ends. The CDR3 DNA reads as TGTGCCAGCAGCACTTTTGATCTGGGACGGAGAGTAAGGAATTCACCCCTCCACTTT. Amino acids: CASSTFDLGRRVRNSPLHF.

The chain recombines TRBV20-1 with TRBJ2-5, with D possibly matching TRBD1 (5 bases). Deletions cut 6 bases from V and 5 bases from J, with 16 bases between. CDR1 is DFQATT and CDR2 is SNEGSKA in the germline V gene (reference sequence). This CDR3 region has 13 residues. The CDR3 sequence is CSARESFGETQYF. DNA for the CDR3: TGCAGTGCCAGGGAAAGCTTCGGGGAGACCCAGTACTTC.

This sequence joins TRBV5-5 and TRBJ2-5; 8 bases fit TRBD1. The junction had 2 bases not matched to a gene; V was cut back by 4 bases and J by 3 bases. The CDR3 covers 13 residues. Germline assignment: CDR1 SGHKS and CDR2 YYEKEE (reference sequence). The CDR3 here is CASSPTGEETQYF. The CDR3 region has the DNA TGTGCCAGCAGCCCGACAGGGGAAGAGACCCAGTACTTC.